What follows describes a single T cell receptor (beta chain). Its antigen is unknown. It has no much larger one-base neighbor in the sample; base qualities were not kept. The sample belongs to a study of blood T cell repertoires in COVID-19 (dated by TCRdb to the early 2020s). About the study as a whole: Samples covering the acute and convalescent phases of COVID-19 were provided by collaborators in the United States, Italy and Spain. The material from the prospective study consisted of cDNA or gDNA derived from T cells, B-cell-depleted T cells, or PBMCs. The dataset comprised deeply sampled blood TCRbeta repertoires from subjects exposed to, actively infected with, or recovered from COVID-19. The repertoires were released in a freely available public database meant as a resource for research on the immune response to SARS-CoV-2. The samples were drawn from the first 160 participants of the ongoing ImmuneRACE study and from over a thousand subjects provided by 6 global collaborators. Nearly every sample came with metadata listing a de-identified subject ID, COVID-19 status, age in years and sex. Where available, HLA class I and class II types were taken from metadata supplied by the sample provider and were not determined by assay-based typing. What the research found in general, with its limitations: The amount of clinical and demographic metadata varied by source and participant and was provided uncurated.

The immunoSEQ Assay, a bias-controlled multiplex PCR, was used to amplify TCRbeta CDR3 regions from genomic DNA. Regarding the original processing steps: Within the assay, amplification of reference gene primers was used to estimate how many nucleated cells each sample contained. Sequence reads were collapsed and filtered to measure the absolute abundance of every unique TCRbeta CDR3 rearrangement. For each sample, productive Simpson clonality was calculated by taking the square root of Simpson's diversity index across productive rearrangements. TCRdb retrieved this table from immuneACCESS and kept in-frame rearrangements only. Not all clones are present; in checked studies, unresolved V genes account for under half, and no reason is known for the remainder. V and J calls and clone size come straight from that table; D and trimming were deduced from the DNA. Within this sample are over 150,000 clones, with approximately 86% of them counted one time only. The ten largest make up around 8.6% of the sample.

From the cysteine up to the phenylalanine, the CDR3 has a length of 15 residues. Of all the DNA, just the CDR3 is kept, 45 bases in frame from base 1. Germline trimming amounts to 4 bases on V and 4 bases on J, with 8 as the count of junction bases outside the gene matches. CDR1 and CDR2, looked up from the germline V gene, are SGHDT and YYEEEE. Collaborating institutions collected whole blood in K2EDTA tubes following their own protocols. For TCRbeta analysis, collaborators shipped samples in one of three forms: frozen whole blood, isolated PBMCs, or DNA extracted from either of those sample types.

Recombination joined TRBV5-6 with TRBJ2-7; 10 central bases correspond to TRBD1. The sequence derives from a man in his forties or fifties with active or convalescent COVID-19. What was sequenced was peripheral blood. The nucleotides are TGTGCCAGCAGCCACCGGACAGGGGGAAGGTACGAGCAGTACTTC. This sequence encodes CASSHRTGGRYEQYF.